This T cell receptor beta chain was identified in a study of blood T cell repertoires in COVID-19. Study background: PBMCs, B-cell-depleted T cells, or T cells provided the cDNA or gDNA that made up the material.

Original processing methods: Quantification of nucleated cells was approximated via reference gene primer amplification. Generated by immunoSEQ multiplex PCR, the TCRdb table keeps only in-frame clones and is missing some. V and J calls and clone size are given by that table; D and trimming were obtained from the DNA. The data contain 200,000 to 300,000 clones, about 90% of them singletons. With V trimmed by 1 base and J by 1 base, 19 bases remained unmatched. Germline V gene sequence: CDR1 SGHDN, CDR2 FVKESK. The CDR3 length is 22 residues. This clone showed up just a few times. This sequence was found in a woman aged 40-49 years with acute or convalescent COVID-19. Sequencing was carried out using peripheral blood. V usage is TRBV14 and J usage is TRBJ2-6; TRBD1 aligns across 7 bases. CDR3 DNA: TGTGCCAGCAGCCAAGGTTACAGGGGACACCAGAACCTGGTTTCTGGGGCCAACGTCCTGACTTTC. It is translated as CASSQGYRGHQNLVSGANVLTF.